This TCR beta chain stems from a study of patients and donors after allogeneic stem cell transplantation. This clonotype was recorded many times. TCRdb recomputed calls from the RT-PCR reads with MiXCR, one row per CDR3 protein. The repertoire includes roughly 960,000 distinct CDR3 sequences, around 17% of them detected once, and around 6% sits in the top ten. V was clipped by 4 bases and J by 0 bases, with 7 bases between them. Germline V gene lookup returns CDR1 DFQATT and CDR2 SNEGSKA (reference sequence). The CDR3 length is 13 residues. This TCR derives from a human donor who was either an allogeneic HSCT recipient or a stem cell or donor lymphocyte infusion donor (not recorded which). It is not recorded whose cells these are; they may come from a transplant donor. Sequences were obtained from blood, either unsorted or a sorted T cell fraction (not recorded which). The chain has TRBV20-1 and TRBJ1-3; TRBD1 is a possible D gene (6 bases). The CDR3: CSAKDSSGNTIYF. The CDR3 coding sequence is TGCAGTGCTAAGGACAGCTCTGGAAACACCATATATTTT.